This T cell receptor (beta chain) was identified during a study of quantifying T cell responses using KT2 cells. About the research overall: TCR alpha and beta constant-region primers primed reverse transcription of RNA.

At least ten counts were recorded for this clonotype. Each cDNA got a UMI-containing oligo ligated at its 3' end. First-round PCR used about 4 cycles and beta primers RC1.1 and RC1.2 covering TRBC1 and TRBC2. TCR alpha and beta chains were handled separately starting at the second PCR. TCRdb redid the calling of the UMI-ligation and nested PCR reads with MiXCR, one entry per CDR3 protein. The sample includes some 33,000 distinct CDR3 sequences, approximately 10% of them seen just once. The sample consisted of PBMCs spiked with cells of the T cell clone KT2. The TCR comes from a human donor.

The CDR3 sequence: CASSPPGTILSPLHF. CDR3 in DNA: TGTGCCAGCAGCCCCCCGGGGACAATCCTCTCACCCCTCCACTTT. The chain recombines TRBV5-5 with TRBJ1-6, with TRBD1 as a possible D gene (6 bases). Germline CDR1 SGHKS, CDR2 YYEKEE (reference sequence). This CDR3 region has 15 residues. The V and J ends lost 4 bases and 10 bases respectively, with 18 bases between them.